This T cell receptor beta chain was recorded in a study of cytomegalovirus exposure and HLA in healthy donors. On this clone itself: Its antigen is undetermined.

Regarding the study as a whole: The classifier reportedly diagnosed cytomegalovirus status with high specificity and sensitivity. By a later analysis, the bulk of CMV-associated TCR beta chains appeared HLA-restricted.

Germline-derived CDR1 and CDR2 are KGHSH and LQKENI. CDR3 length: 16 amino acids. The V and J ends lost 1 base and 3 bases, in that order; junction bases with no gene match: 5. Use of 60 Vbeta and 13 Jbeta primers characterized the PCR. Using immunoSEQ multiplex PCR, the repertoire was profiled, and TCRdb retains in-frame clones only, with some absent. Here the sample spans approximately 150,000 clones, roughly 79% being singletons. The specimen was PBMCs. This receptor was taken from a woman in her thirties or forties in good health and CMV-seronegative. This chain connects TRBV18 to TRBJ2-3, with 9 positions matching TRBD2. CDR3 residues: CASSPLTSGRTDTQYF. Written as DNA, the CDR3 is TGTGCCAGCTCACCACTGACTAGCGGACGTACAGATACGCAGTATTTT.